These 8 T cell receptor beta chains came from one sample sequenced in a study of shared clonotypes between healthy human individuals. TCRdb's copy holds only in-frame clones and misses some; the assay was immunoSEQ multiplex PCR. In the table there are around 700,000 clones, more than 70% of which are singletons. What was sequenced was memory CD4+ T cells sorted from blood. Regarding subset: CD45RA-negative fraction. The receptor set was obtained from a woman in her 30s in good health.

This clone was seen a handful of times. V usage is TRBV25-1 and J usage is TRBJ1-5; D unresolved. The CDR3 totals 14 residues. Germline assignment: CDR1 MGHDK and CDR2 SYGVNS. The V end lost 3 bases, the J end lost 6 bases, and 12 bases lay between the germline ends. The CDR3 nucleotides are TGTGCCAGCAGTGATCGGACGGGCGGTCAGCCCCAGCATTTT. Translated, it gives CASSDRTGGQPQHF.

The CDR3 nucleotides read TGTGCCAGTAGCCGGGACAGGGTTGGATCACCCCTCCACTTT. Translated, it gives CASSRDRVGSPLHF. The rearrangement links TRBV19 to TRBJ1-6, with 9 positions matching TRBD1. V trimming: 6 bases; J trimming: 10 bases; junction bases outside the gene matches: 7. Germline CDR1 LNHDA, CDR2 SQIVND (reference sequence). The CDR3 has 14 amino acids.

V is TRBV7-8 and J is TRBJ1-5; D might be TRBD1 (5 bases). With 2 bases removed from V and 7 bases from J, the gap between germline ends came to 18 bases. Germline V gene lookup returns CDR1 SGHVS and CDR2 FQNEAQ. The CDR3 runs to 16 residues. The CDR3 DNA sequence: TGTGCCAGCAGCTTAAGAGGCGGGGGGGGTGAACAGCCCCAGCATTTT. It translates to CASSLRGGGGEQPQHF. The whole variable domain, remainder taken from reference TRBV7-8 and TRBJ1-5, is GAGVSQSPRYKVAKRGQDVALRCDPISGHVSLFWYQQALGQGPEFLTYFQNEAQLDKSGLPSDRFFAERPEGSVSTLKIQRTQQEDSAVYLCASSLRGGGGEQPQHFGDGTRLSIL.

In DNA form, the CDR3 reads TGTGCCAGCAGGCTTTCCGGGACATACTCCTACGAGCAGTACTTC. Translating gives CASRLSGTYSYEQYF. The rearrangement joins TRBV2 to TRBJ2-7, with D tentatively TRBD1 (6 bases). CDR1 is SNHLY, CDR2 FYNNEI, per germline. The CDR3 has 15 amino acids. Trimming took 6 bases from V and 0 from J, leaving 15 bases between them.

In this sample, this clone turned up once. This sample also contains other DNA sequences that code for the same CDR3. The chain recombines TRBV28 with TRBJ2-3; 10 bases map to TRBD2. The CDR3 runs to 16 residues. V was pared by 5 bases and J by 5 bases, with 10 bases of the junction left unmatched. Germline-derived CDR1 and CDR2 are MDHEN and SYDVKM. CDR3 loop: CASSPQAGGPGDTQYF. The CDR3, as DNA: TGTGCCAGCAGTCCCCAAGCGGGAGGGCCTGGAGATACGCAGTATTTT.

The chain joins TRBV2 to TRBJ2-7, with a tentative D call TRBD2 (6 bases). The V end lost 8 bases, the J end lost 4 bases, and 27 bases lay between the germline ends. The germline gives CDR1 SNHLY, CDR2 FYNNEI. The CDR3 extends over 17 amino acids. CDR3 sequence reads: CASGQGPVRDPIYEQYF. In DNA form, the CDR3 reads TGTGCCAGCGGACAAGGTCCGGTGCGGGATCCGATTTACGAGCAGTACTTC.

This CDR3 reads CASSELGGPQTQYF. The CDR3 nucleotides are TGTGCCAGCAGTGAATTGGGAGGGCCTCAGACCCAGTACTTC. This chain joins TRBV2 and TRBJ2-5; 7 bases map to TRBD2. CDR1 and CDR2 from the germline V gene are SNHLY and FYNNEI. Trimming cost V 2 bases and J 6 bases; bases outside gene matches: 6. The CDR3 is made up of 14 amino acids.

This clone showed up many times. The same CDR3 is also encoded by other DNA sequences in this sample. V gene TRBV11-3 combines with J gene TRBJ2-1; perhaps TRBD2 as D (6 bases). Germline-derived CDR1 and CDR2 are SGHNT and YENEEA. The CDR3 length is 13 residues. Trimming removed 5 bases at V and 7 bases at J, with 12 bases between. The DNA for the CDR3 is TGTGCCAGCAGCCTAGCGAAGGGAAATGAGCAGTTCTTC. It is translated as CASSLAKGNEQFF.